These 19 T cell receptor beta chains came from one sample sequenced in a study of a mutant IDH1 vaccine in newly diagnosed glioma. The table came from immunoSEQ multiplex PCR; TCRdb's copy has only in-frame clones and leaves some out. In the table there are about 36,000 clones, approximately 80% of which are singletons. The time point denotes: week 5, during vaccination. Each vaccine dose was 300 ug of mutant IDH1 20-mer peptide, with topical imiquimod. Which antigens these TCRs recognize remains unknown. Sequenced material: PBMCs, taken from a glioma patient whose treatment included an IDH1 peptide vaccine. The receptors were sampled from a man aged 50-60 years with glioma.

This clone was picked up one time. The gene calls are TRBV5-1 and TRBJ1-2, with D possibly being TRBD1 (5 bases). V was clipped by 0 bases and J by 1 base, with 10 bases between them. This CDR3 spans 15 amino acids. Germline values: CDR1 SGHRS, CDR2 YFSETQ. The CDR3 nucleotides are TGCGCCAGCAGCTTGGCCGGGGGTTTTAACTATGGCTACACCTTC. It is translated as CASSLAGGFNYGYTF. Supplemented by reference TRBV5-1 and TRBJ1-2, the full variable domain reads KAGVTQTPRYLIKTRGQQVTLSCSPISGHRSVSWYQQTPGQGLQFLFEYFSETQRNKGNFPGRFSGRQFSNSRSEMNVSTLELGDSALYLCASSLAGGFNYGYTFGSGTRLTVV.

This chain links TRBV19 with TRBJ1-4; D is unresolved. This CDR3 comprises 14 residues. From germline, CDR1 is LNHDA and CDR2 SQIVND (reference sequence). V shed 3 bases and J shed 4 bases, with 9 bases lying between them. The CDR3 is CASSISWGNEKLFF. CDR3 in DNA: TGTGCCAGTAGTATCTCGTGGGGTAATGAAAAACTGTTTTTT.

The V call is TRBV2, the J call TRBJ2-5; perhaps TRBD2 as D (5 bases). The germline V gene encodes CDR1 SNHLY and CDR2 FYNNEI. V was pared by 6 bases and J by 5 bases, with 16 bases between. There are 14 residues in the CDR3. CDR3 DNA: TGTGCCAGCAGATCGAGGAGGCTAGCTGAGACCCAGTACTTC. This encodes CASRSRRLAETQYF.

This clone occurred once. V and J are TRBV10-3 and TRBJ2-5; the match to TRBD1 covers 7 bases. With 10 bases clipped from V and 5 bases from J, the junction kept 10 bases outside the gene matches. The CDR3 has 13 amino acids. In germline, CDR1 is ENHRY, CDR2 SYGVKD. CDR3 residues: CASSEGAEETQYF. CDR3 nucleotides: TGTGCCAGCAGCGAGGGGGCGGAGGAGACCCAGTACTTC.

This clone is a singleton in its sample. The chain carries TRBV27 and TRBJ1-5; possible D gene TRBD1, 5 bases. Trimming stripped 8 bases from V and 6 bases from J, with 17 bases between. Germline CDR1 and CDR2: MNHEY and SMNVEV (reference sequence). The CDR3 contains 14 residues. CDR3 DNA: TGTGCCAGCGCGAGAGGGGACTTGGGTCAGCCCCAGCATTTT. Protein: CASARGDLGQPQHF.

The J gene is TRBJ2-1, the V gene TRBV5-4; D may be TRBD2 (6 bases). The CDR3 has 16 amino acids. V dropped 0 bases and J dropped 0 bases, with 10 bases sitting between them. CDR1 SGHNT and CDR2 YYREEE come from the germline V gene (reference sequence). The CDR3 bases are TGTGCCAGCAGCTTGGAGGTCGGGAGCTCCTACAATGAGCAGTTCTTC. This gives the protein CASSLEVGSSYNEQFF.

V gene TRBV5-5 combines with J gene TRBJ2-1, with D possibly being TRBD2 (5 bases). Germline V lookup: CDR1 SGHKS, CDR2 YYEKEE (reference sequence). V was cut by 4 bases and J by 7 bases, with 15 bases left in between. The CDR3 is made up of 14 amino acids. CDR3 coding DNA: TGTGCCAGCAGCGTGCAAGCTAGCCTTAATGAGCAGTTCTTC. This sequence encodes CASSVQASLNEQFF.

The chain links TRBV15 to TRBJ2-1; D may match TRBD1 or TRBD2 (6 bases each). CDR1 is LNHNV, CDR2 YYDKDF, per germline (reference sequence). The CDR3 runs 18 residues. V shed 0 bases and J shed 7 bases, with 22 bases lying between them. CDR3 amino acids: CATSRDILLGGSRNEQFF. CDR3 coding DNA: TGTGCCACCAGCAGAGATATTCTTTTAGGGGGGTCTCGGAATGAGCAGTTCTTC.

The rearrangement joins TRBV5-4 to TRBJ2-5; D is ambiguous. The CDR3 consists of 14 residues. The V gene's germline CDR1 is SGHNT and CDR2 YYREEE (reference sequence). Between the trimmed V and J ends, which lost 0 bases and 0 bases, there was a span of 6 bases. This CDR3 is CASSLGTYQETQYF. The CDR3 nucleotides read TGTGCCAGCAGCTTGGGGACCTACCAAGAGACCCAGTACTTC.

This chain links TRBV7-2 with TRBJ1-2; 9 bases agree with TRBD1. Germline V CDR1 and CDR2: SGHTA, FQGNSA. CDR3 size: 13 residues. The trim removed 4 bases at V and 8 bases at J, leaving 5 bases unmatched. CDR3 nucleotide sequence: TGTGCCAGCAGCTCACAGGGGGCCTTGGGCTACACCTTC. It specifies CASSSQGALGYTF.

This rearrangement joins TRBV19 to TRBJ2-1; D is possibly TRBD1 (6 bases). Trimming stripped 4 bases from V and 5 bases from J, with 12 bases between. The germline V gene encodes CDR1 LNHDA and CDR2 SQIVND (reference sequence). This CDR3 has 14 amino acids. The CDR3 reads CASSTFDRNNEQFF. The CDR3 DNA is TGTGCCAGTAGTACGTTCGACAGGAACAATGAGCAGTTCTTC.

V and J are TRBV5-1 and TRBJ1-1, with D maybe TRBD1 (6 bases). Trimming shortened V by 4 bases and J by 4 bases, and 11 bases separated the two germline ends. Germline V gene sequence: CDR1 SGHRS, CDR2 YFSETQ. CDR3 length equals 13 residues. CDR3 nucleotide sequence: TGCGCCAGCAGCGGGGACATACCCACTGAAGCTTTCTTT. It specifies CASSGDIPTEAFF. Looking up the rest from reference TRBV5-1 and TRBJ1-1 gives the full variable domain: KAGVTQTPRYLIKTRGQQVTLSCSPISGHRSVSWYQQTPGQGLQFLFEYFSETQRNKGNFPGRFSGRQFSNSRSEMNVSTLELGDSALYLCASSGDIPTEAFFGQGTRLTVV.

The chain has TRBV4-1 and TRBJ1-1; no reliable D call. The CDR3 spans 15 residues. The germline V gene encodes CDR1 MGHRA and CDR2 YSYEKL. With 1 base removed from V and 4 bases from J, the gap between germline ends came to 13 bases. Here the CDR3 reads CASSQVGGMGTEAFF. In DNA, the CDR3 is TGCGCCAGCAGCCAAGTCGGAGGGATGGGCACTGAAGCTTTCTTT.

The V call is TRBV4-1, the J call TRBJ1-5; 7 bases agree with TRBD1. The CDR3 has 16 amino acids. Germline V gene data show CDR1 as MGHRA and CDR2 as YSYEKL. The V segment lost 4 bases and the J segment 3 bases; nucleotides outside the gene matches: 9. The CDR3 coding sequence is TGCGCCAGCAGCCCCTATTGGGGACAGAACAATCAGCCCCAGCATTTT. Its protein product is CASSPYWGQNNQPQHF.

The gene calls are TRBV5-1 and TRBJ2-1; 10 bases fit TRBD2. Germline values: CDR1 SGHRS, CDR2 YFSETQ. Germline trimming cut 4 bases from V and 8 bases from J; bases unmatched to any gene: 12. There are 16 residues in the CDR3. This chain's CDR3 is CASSTPASGSIYEQFF. CDR3 DNA: TGCGCCAGCAGCACCCCGGCTAGCGGGAGTATCTATGAGCAGTTCTTC.

The genes are TRBV6-6 and TRBJ2-1, with 8 bases aligning to TRBD1. The CDR3 spans 16 residues. With 2 bases clipped from V and 5 bases from J, the junction kept 8 bases outside the gene matches. Germline-derived CDR1 and CDR2 are MNHNY and SVGAGI (reference sequence). CDR3 DNA: TGTGCCAGCAGTTACCCGGACAGGGCCGGGAACAATGAGCAGTTCTTC. Translation: CASSYPDRAGNNEQFF.

V usage is TRBV29-1 and J usage is TRBJ1-5; a weak D match, TRBD1 (5 bases). This CDR3 contains 13 residues. V shed 7 bases and J shed 5 bases, with 15 bases lying between them. Looked up from germline, CDR1 is SQVTM and CDR2 is ANQGSEA. DNA of the CDR3: TGCAGCGCCCGTGAAGGGGACTATCAGCCCCAGCATTTT. Translating gives CSAREGDYQPQHF.

The chain is built from TRBV5-1 and TRBJ2-7; 8 bases align to TRBD1. The CDR3 contains 14 residues. Germline-derived CDR1 and CDR2 are SGHRS and YFSETQ. The trim removed 2 bases at V and 2 bases at J, leaving 3 bases unmatched. The CDR3 region has the DNA TGCGCCAGCAGCTTCGGGACAGGAACCTACGAGCAGTACTTC. It is translated as CASSFGTGTYEQYF.

The chain couples TRBV6-6 to TRBJ2-7, with 7 nucleotides matching TRBD1. Germline V CDR1 and CDR2: MNHNY, SVGAGI (reference sequence). The CDR3 consists of 16 residues. The trim removed 5 bases at V and 0 bases at J, leaving 10 bases unmatched. CDR3 sequence: CASSQPGQANSYEQYF. The CDR3 nucleotides are TGTGCCAGCAGTCAACCTGGACAGGCGAACTCCTACGAGCAGTACTTC.